The clone carrying this T cell receptor (beta chain) was recorded a few times. The V end lost 2 bases, the J end lost 3 bases, and 11 bases lay between the germline ends. The CDR3 is 14 amino acids. Germline V gives CDR1 SGHAT, CDR2 FQDESV (reference sequence). This entry comes from a study of beta chain features in type 1 diabetes. What was sequenced were expressed TCRB transcripts, since all of the isolated RNA had been reverse transcribed. Only in-frame clones appear in the TCRdb table, and some are missing; sequencing was by immunoSEQ multiplex PCR. Of about 930,000 clones listed, 17% are singletons.

The sample consisted of naive CD4+ T cells from blood. This clonotype originated in a woman younger than 30 in good health. The gene calls are TRBV11-1 and TRBJ2-7; D might be TRBD1 (5 bases). CDR3 bases: TGTGCCAGCAGCTTATTTGACAGTAACTACGAGCAGTACTTC. This gives the protein CASSLFDSNYEQYF.